This passage covers 5 T cell receptor beta chains from one sample sequenced in a study of shared clonotypes between healthy human individuals. Produced via immunoSEQ multiplex PCR; TCRdb's table is partial and in-frame only. The sample contains approximately 740,000 clones, 80% to 95% of which appear only once. The naive CD8 subset, CD45RO-negative cells positively selected for CCR7, excluded terminally differentiated effector memory CD45RA+ cells. Sequenced material: naive CD8+ T cells sorted from blood. The receptors were gathered from a man younger than 45 in good health.

J is TRBJ2-7 and V is TRBV14; possibly TRBD1 or TRBD2 for D (5 bases each). Between the trimmed V and J ends, which lost 4 bases and 6 bases, there was a span of 16 bases. Per germline, CDR1 SGHDN and CDR2 FVKESK. The CDR3 runs to 14 residues. CDR3 loop: CASSRRDRGVEQYF. The CDR3 DNA sequence: TGTGCCAGCAGCCGCCGGGACCGAGGGGTCGAGCAGTACTTC.

This CDR3 is CASSWNARSLNNEQFF. The CDR3 nucleotides read TGTGCCAGCAGCTGGAACGCCCGGTCCCTAAACAATGAGCAGTTCTTC. V gene TRBV11-2 combines with J gene TRBJ2-1; the D is unclear. Germline V gene data show CDR1 as SGHAT and CDR2 as FQNNGV. Trimming pared 4 bases from V and 5 bases from J, leaving 18 bases between. The CDR3 contains 16 residues.

The chain combines TRBV11-2 with TRBJ1-2, with unresolved D. Germline V gene sequence: CDR1 SGHAT, CDR2 FQNNGV. The V end was cut by 4 bases, the J end by 4 bases, with 13 bases between. This CDR3 comprises 14 residues. The chain's CDR3 is CASSSPMRTYGYTF. CDR3 coding DNA: TGTGCCAGCAGCTCCCCGATGCGGACCTATGGCTACACCTTC.

The rearrangement joins TRBV5-1 to TRBJ1-2; perhaps TRBD1 as D (6 bases). The germline gives CDR1 SGHRS, CDR2 YFSETQ. Trimming removed 1 base from V and 3 bases from J, with 16 bases in between. CDR3 size: 16 residues. The CDR3 bases are TGCGCCAGCAGCTTGCCCGAACAGGGTTCGGACTATGGCTACACCTTC. Protein sequence: CASSLPEQGSDYGYTF.

This clone came up once. This chain joins TRBV10-3 and TRBJ2-2; 8 bases are a match to TRBD1. Per germline, CDR1 ENHRY and CDR2 SYGVKD. The length of the CDR3 is 15 residues. J was trimmed by 0 bases and V by 6 bases; bases with no gene match: 3. The CDR3 region has the DNA TGTGCCATCAGCTTACAGGGGGCGAACACCGGGGAGCTGTTTTTT. Encoded protein: CAISLQGANTGELFF.